Following are 3 T cell receptor beta chains from one sample sequenced in a study of identical twins. TCRdb reprocessed the 5' RACE reads via MiXCR and lists one record per CDR3 protein. The data contain hundreds of thousands of distinct CDR3 sequences, roughly 6% of them singletons. The specimen sequenced was naive T cells sorted from blood. The receptors stem from a man younger than 30 in good health.

This clonotype occurred many times. This rearrangement joins TRBV2 to TRBJ2-3; D not certain. This CDR3 spans 12 amino acids. V lost 8 bases and J lost 0, with 6 bases in between. Germline V gives CDR1 SNHLY, CDR2 FYNNEI. CDR3: CASRMSTDTQYF. The CDR3 bases are TGTGCCAGCCGTATGAGCACAGATACGCAGTATTTT.

This clonotype was found a few times. The CDR3 coding sequence is TGTGCCAGCAGCCCACGACAGGGGACTACAGATACGCAGTATTTT. Protein: CASSPRQGTTDTQYF. J is TRBJ2-3 and V is TRBV11-3, with 8 bases fitting TRBD1. The V segment lost 5 bases and the J segment 3 bases; nucleotides outside the gene matches: 7. Germline-derived CDR1 and CDR2 are SGHNT and YENEEA. The CDR3 is 15 residues long.

This clonotype was found many times. This chain uses TRBV29-1 with TRBJ2-7; D gene ambiguous. Germline V CDR1 and CDR2: SQVTM, ANQGSEA. V gave up 4 bases and J gave up 0 bases, with 10 bases separating them. The CDR3 length is 13 residues. The CDR3 nucleotides are TGCAGCGTTGCGGATTCGGCCTCCTACGAGCAGTACTTC. This codes for CSVADSASYEQYF.